These 18 T cell receptor beta chains originate from one sample sequenced in a study of T-cell reconstitution after alpha-beta-depleted transplantation in children. Unique molecular identifiers featured in how the TCRbeta library was prepared. TCRdb re-derived calls from the PCR reads in MiXCR, one entry per CDR3 protein. The table includes 500,000 or so distinct CDR3 sequences, over 25% detected once. Sequences were derived from PBMCs from the stem cell graft donor, sampled from the stem cell graft. These receptor sequences come from a human donor who donated a stem cell graft to a child with aplastic anemia.

The chain links TRBV29-1 to TRBJ2-1; D is unclear. The V end was cut by 7 bases, the J end by 9 bases, with 13 bases between. Per germline, CDR1 SQVTM and CDR2 ANQGSEA. The CDR3 is 11 residues long. The CDR3 sequence is CSAAAVREQFF. For the CDR3, the DNA is TGCAGCGCCGCGGCGGTCCGTGAGCAGTTCTTC.

This clonotype was detected a few times. This chain uses TRBV6-5 with TRBJ1-2; 9 bases are a match to TRBD1. V dropped 1 base and J dropped 2; count of bases not matched to a gene: 5. This CDR3 comprises 16 residues. The germline gives CDR1 MNHEY, CDR2 SVGAGI. CDR3 loop: CASSYWGGTGNYGYTF. CDR3 bases: TGTGCCAGCAGTTACTGGGGAGGGACAGGGAACTATGGCTACACCTTC.

This clonotype was detected only a few times. Here the CDR3 DNA reads TGTGCCAGCAGTTCGACAGGGTTGTCAGGAGAGACCCAGTACTTC. Its translation is CASSSTGLSGETQYF. This chain links TRBV27 with TRBJ2-5; 7 bases match TRBD1. Trimming removed 4 bases from V and 4 bases from J; junction bases left unmatched: 9. Germline CDR1 is MNHEY and CDR2 is SMNVEV (reference sequence). The CDR3 loop spans 15 amino acids.

In this sample, this clonotype turned up a few times. V is TRBV20-1 and J is TRBJ2-1, with D perhaps TRBD2 (6 bases). Germline V gene sequence: CDR1 DFQATT, CDR2 SNEGSKA (reference sequence). The CDR3 spans 16 residues. Trimming left V 1 base short and J 3 bases short, with 16 bases between. CDR3 bases: TGCAGTGCTAGAGCTCTCCGGGACTGGTACTACAATGAGCAGTTCTTC. Amino acids: CSARALRDWYYNEQFF.

On this clonotype itself: A read error may be the cause here, since a much bigger clone is one base away. V is TRBV5-1 and J is TRBJ2-1; possibly TRBD1 or TRBD2 for D (5 bases each). This CDR3 spans 16 amino acids. Germline loops: CDR1 SGHRS, CDR2 YFSETQ. Trimming left V 4 bases short and J 0 bases short, with 14 bases between. This CDR3 is CASSGTVTNSYNEQFF. In DNA form, the CDR3 reads TGCGCCAGCAGCGGGACCGTGACTAACTCCTACAATGAGCAGTTCTTC.

This clonotype showed up just a few times. V usage is TRBV20-1 and J usage is TRBJ2-1, with D possibly matching TRBD2 (5 bases). V was trimmed by 6 bases and J by 5 bases, leaving 14 bases between them. The CDR3 loop spans 13 amino acids. Germline lookup yields CDR1 DFQATT and CDR2 SNEGSKA (reference sequence). The CDR3 coding sequence is TGCAGTGCCCCCCGGGATGGTAACAATGAGCAGTTCTTC. Protein: CSAPRDGNNEQFF.

V is TRBV3-1 and J is TRBJ1-2; D not certain. The ends were cut back, 1 base at V and 8 bases at J, with 14 bases in the middle. CDR3 length: 14 residues. The germline V gene encodes CDR1 LGHDT and CDR2 YNNKEL (reference sequence). The CDR3 sequence is CASSQVEGSQGYTF. DNA of the CDR3: TGTGCCAGCAGCCAAGTTGAAGGGAGCCAAGGCTACACCTTC.

This clonotype was picked up a small number of times. This sequence joins TRBV19 and TRBJ1-1; D gene ambiguous. V was trimmed by 5 bases and J by 4 bases, leaving 14 bases between them. CDR1 and CDR2 from the germline V gene are LNHDA and SQIVND (reference sequence). The CDR3 spans 14 residues. The CDR3 protein is CASSPPSSSTEAFF. DNA for the CDR3: TGTGCCAGTAGTCCTCCTTCTAGTAGCACTGAAGCTTTCTTT. Full variable domain (outside the CDR3, taken from reference TRBV19 and TRBJ1-1): DGGITQSPKYLFRKEGQNVTLSCEQNLNHDAMYWYRQDPGQGLRLIYYSQIVNDFQKGDIAEGYSVSREKKESFPLTVTSAQKNPTAFYLCASSPPSSSTEAFFGQGTRLTVV.

J is TRBJ2-5 and V is TRBV7-9; 8 bases are shared with TRBD2. CDR3 length equals 16 residues. The ends lost 5 bases at V and 5 bases at J; junction bases unmatched: 13. Germline CDR1 reads SEHNR; CDR2 reads FQNEAQ (reference sequence). DNA of the CDR3: TGTGCCAGCAGCCCATCAACCCCGGGAGGGTGGGAGACCCAGTACTTC. This encodes CASSPSTPGGWETQYF.

The chain couples TRBV6-2 or TRBV6-3 to TRBJ2-7, with D hard to call. CDR1 is MNHEY, CDR2 SVGEGT, per germline. The CDR3 has 13 amino acids. V lost 4 bases and J 5 bases, leaving 12 bases between the germline ends. The CDR3 DNA sequence: TGTGCCAGCAGTTCGGGCCCTTTAAACGAGCAGTACTTC. Translation gives CASSSGPLNEQYF.

The rearrangement links TRBV5-6 to TRBJ2-2; 12 bases line up with TRBD2. Unmatched junction bases numbered 12, after V lost 0 bases and J lost 6 bases. The germline V gene has CDR1 SGHDT and CDR2 YYEEEE. This CDR3 has 19 amino acids. CDR3 nucleotide sequence: TGTGCCAGCAGCTTGGCCTTGGTAGGACTAGCGGGACAACCCGGGGAGCTGTTTTTT. Translation: CASSLALVGLAGQPGELFF.

In its sample, this clonotype was seen a few times. The chain links TRBV18 to TRBJ1-1; 7 bases are a match to TRBD1. Germline values: CDR1 KGHSH, CDR2 LQKENI. The CDR3 is 14 residues long. V shed 4 bases, J shed 5 bases, and the junction held 7 bases outside the gene matches. The CDR3 coding sequence is TGTGCCAGCTCACTCACCGACAGGGCGACTGAAGCTTTCTTT. This sequence encodes CASSLTDRATEAFF.

The genes are TRBV28 and TRBJ2-7; 9 bases are shared with TRBD1. V lost 4 bases to trimming and J lost 5 bases; unmatched junction nucleotides: 3. The germline gives CDR1 MDHEN, CDR2 SYDVKM. The CDR3 totals 13 residues. The chain's CDR3 is CASSSGQGDEQYV. For the CDR3, the DNA is TGTGCCAGCAGTTCGGGACAGGGTGACGAGCAGTACGTC.

This clonotype was counted a few times. The chain has TRBV5-1 and TRBJ2-5; 9 bases agree with TRBD2. The germline gives CDR1 SGHRS, CDR2 YFSETQ. V lost 4 bases and J lost 3; bases outside the gene matches: 13. This CDR3 has 17 residues. CDR3 in amino acids: CASSPTTSTSGKETQYF. The CDR3 DNA reads TGCGCCAGCAGCCCTACCACGTCGACTAGCGGAAAAGAGACCCAGTACTTC.

The chain recombines TRBV5-1 with TRBJ2-1; D gene uncertain. Germline assignment: CDR1 SGHRS and CDR2 YFSETQ. V shed 0 bases and J shed 12 bases, with 13 bases lying between them. The length of the CDR3 is 13 residues. Written as DNA, the CDR3 is TGCGCCAGCAGCTTGGCAGGCCGATCAGGGCAGTTCTTC. It translates to CASSLAGRSGQFF.

This clonotype was observed a handful of times. The V call is TRBV18, the J call TRBJ1-6; D gene uncertain. Trimming removed 3 bases from V and 7 bases from J, with 13 bases in between. CDR1 is KGHSH and CDR2 is LQKENI in the germline V gene. The CDR3 length is 15 residues. The DNA of the CDR3 is TGTGCCAGCTCACCGCTTCAAGAACCCAATTCACCCCTCCACTTT. This translates into CASSPLQEPNSPLHF.

This clonotype was observed a few times. This sequence joins TRBV20-1 and TRBJ1-2, with D unclear. The CDR3 spans 14 residues. Germline CDR1 reads DFQATT; CDR2 reads SNEGSKA (reference sequence). Trimming cost V 5 bases and J 3 bases, with 16 bases left between them. The CDR3 region is CSASLRAQDYGYTF. The CDR3 DNA follows: TGCAGTGCTTCCCTCCGCGCGCAGGACTATGGCTACACCTTC.

This clonotype has a handful of counts. This chain uses TRBV7-8 with TRBJ2-1; no clear D. The ends were cut back, 4 bases at V and 5 bases at J, with 9 bases in the middle. Germline V gene data show CDR1 as SGHVS and CDR2 as FQNEAQ. The CDR3 runs to 13 residues. This chain's CDR3 is CASSSRVNNEQFF. CDR3 coding DNA: TGTGCCAGCAGCTCTAGAGTGAACAATGAGCAGTTCTTC. Supplemented by reference TRBV7-8 and TRBJ2-1, the full variable domain reads GAGVSQSPRYKVAKRGQDVALRCDPISGHVSLFWYQQALGQGPEFLTYFQNEAQLDKSGLPSDRFFAERPEGSVSTLKIQRTQQEDSAVYLCASSSRVNNEQFFGPGTRLTVL.